This TCR beta chain was recorded in a study of PD-L1 blockade in urothelial cancer (TCRdb year 2017). Regarding the study in general: All patients started therapy around 2014 and received atezolizumab 1,200 mg intravenously every 3 weeks. Blood samples were analyzed at 3 weeks after treatment start (second dose) and at 6 weeks after treatment start. Patients had an ECOG performance status of 0 or 1 and had received between 0 and 3 prior chemotherapy regimens. Progression-free survival longer than 6 months counted as durable clinical benefit, and TCR features were additionally tested against both progression-free and overall survival. Pretreatment tumor samples and matched peripheral blood, collected serially before and after atezolizumab treatment, underwent TCR sequencing. Under ten patients reached durable clinical benefit, while 15 to 20 patients did not. An exploratory multi-omic analysis was conducted of the somatic, immune and clinical correlates of response to PD-L1 blockade with atezolizumab in urothelial cancer. Blood samples gave a median of about 130,000 T cells and approximately 80,000 unique TCRs, with a median clonality of approximately 0.08. Whole exome sequencing and RNA sequencing of pretreatment tumors were performed alongside TCR sequencing in the same patients. About 90% of the roughly 29 patients were males with bladder-origin urothelial cancer, and about 60% of the 29 reported a prior smoking history. Pretreatment blood TCR-seq was available for around 29 patients, at least one posttreatment blood collection was obtained for roughly 25 patients, and tumor TCR-seq was available for roughly 25 patients. Points the paper makes about the study in general: Because the sample size was small (n ≈ 27) and many exploratory analyses were performed, the results are intended to be hypothesis-generating. Improved progression-free and overall survival was associated with having pretreatment peripheral blood TCR clonality below the median. Patients with durable benefit showed greater expansion of tumor-associated TCR clones in peripheral blood 3 weeks after starting treatment (n ≈ 21, p = 0.022).

Sample time point, as interpreted from the label and publication: pretreatment peripheral blood. The cohort comprised roughly 30 patients with locally advanced or metastatic urothelial carcinoma treated at Memorial Sloan Kettering on a trial protocol. Peripheral blood mononuclear cells were collected pretreatment and during treatment, with between 1 and 8 total time points obtained per patient. The Qiagen DNeasy Blood extraction kit was used to purify genomic DNA from total PBMCs and tumor samples. Collected pretreatment and during treatment, PBMCs were isolated and stored as previously described. Concerning this clone: Its antigen target is currently unknown. The input lacks base qualities; no much larger clone sits a single base away.

Each PCR received spiked-in synthetic TCR analog templates so that absolute template abundance could be estimated from read counts. Using the immunoSEQ assay, TCRbeta CDR3 regions were amplified from genomic DNA with bias-controlled V and J gene primers. Sequencing of rearranged TCRbeta segments was performed at approximately 20X coverage. The published analysis was carried out like this. Clustering was used to correct sequencing errors, and CDR3s were annotated against IMGT to assign V, D and J genes. Out-of-frame and stop-codon sequences were excluded, and only productive TCRbeta rearrangements were used in downstream analyses. To compute clonality, Shannon entropy was normalized by the log of the number of unique productive sequences and then subtracted from one. Clones differing between time points or between blood and tumor were identified by Fisher's exact test with Benjamini-Hochberg correction at adjusted p below 0.01. The table was pulled from immuneACCESS by TCRdb, which kept in-frame rearrangements only. Such tables lose some clones; where checked, under half of the loss comes from unresolved V genes, and the rest has no known cause. The V and J calls and clone size come from that table; D and trimming were worked out from the DNA. This sample comprises 95,000 to 100,000 clones, around 86% of them detected only once. About 2% of the sample comes from the top ten.

Reading the germline V gene gives CDR1 LGHNA and CDR2 YNFKEQ. There are 16 amino acids in the CDR3, from cysteine to phenylalanine inclusive. Solely the CDR3 DNA is kept, with 48 bases framed from the first base. The V and J ends are trimmed by 0 bases and 3 bases, leaving 15 bases between them. The V and J genes are TRBV4-2 and TRBJ2-7; a tentative D match to TRBD2 spans 7 bases. Material: PBMCs, obtained around atezolizumab (anti-PD-L1) treatment. This receptor was identified in a man between 60 and 75 years old with urothelial cancer. The CDR3 protein: CASSQDWAGALYEQYF. The DNA is TGTGCCAGCAGCCAAGATTGGGCGGGGGCTCTCTACGAGCAGTACTTC.